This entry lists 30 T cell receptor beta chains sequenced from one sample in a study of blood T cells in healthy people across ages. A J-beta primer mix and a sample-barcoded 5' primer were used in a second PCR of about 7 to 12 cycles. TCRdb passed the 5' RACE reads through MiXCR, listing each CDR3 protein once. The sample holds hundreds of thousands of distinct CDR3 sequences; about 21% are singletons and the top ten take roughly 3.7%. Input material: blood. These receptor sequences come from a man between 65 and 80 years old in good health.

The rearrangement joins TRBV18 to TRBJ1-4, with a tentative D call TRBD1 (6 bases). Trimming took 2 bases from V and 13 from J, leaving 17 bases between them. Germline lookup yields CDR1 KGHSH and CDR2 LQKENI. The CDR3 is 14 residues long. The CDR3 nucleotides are TGTGCCAGCTCACCATCCGGGACATTCGACGTACTGTTTTTT. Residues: CASSPSGTFDVLFF.

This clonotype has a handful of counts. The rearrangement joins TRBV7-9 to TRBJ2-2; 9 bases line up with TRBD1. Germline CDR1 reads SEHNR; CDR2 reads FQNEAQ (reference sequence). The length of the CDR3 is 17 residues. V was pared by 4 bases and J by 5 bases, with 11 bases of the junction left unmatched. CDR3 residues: CASSYRPGTGRTGELFF. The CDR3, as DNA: TGTGCCAGCAGCTACCGTCCCGGGACAGGGCGAACCGGGGAGCTGTTTTTT.

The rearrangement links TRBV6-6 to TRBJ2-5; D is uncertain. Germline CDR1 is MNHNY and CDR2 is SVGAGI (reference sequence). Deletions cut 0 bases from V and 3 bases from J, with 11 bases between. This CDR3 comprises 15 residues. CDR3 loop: CASSYSNGLEETQYF. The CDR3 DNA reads TGTGCCAGCAGTTACTCGAATGGGCTCGAAGAGACCCAGTACTTC.

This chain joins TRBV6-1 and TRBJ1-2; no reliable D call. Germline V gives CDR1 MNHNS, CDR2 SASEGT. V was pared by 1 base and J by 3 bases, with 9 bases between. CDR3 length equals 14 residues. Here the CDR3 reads CASSEEVGYYGYTF. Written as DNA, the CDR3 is TGTGCCAGCAGTGAAGAGGTGGGCTACTATGGCTACACCTTC.

The DNA of the CDR3 is TGTGCCAGCAAGCAGCGGCGGTACACCGGGGAGCTGTTTTTT. It codes for CASKQRRYTGELFF. V gene TRBV7-8 combines with J gene TRBJ2-2, with D possibly being TRBD2 (5 bases). Germline loops: CDR1 SGHVS, CDR2 FQNEAQ. The V gene lost 7 bases and the J gene lost 3 bases, with 12 bases spanning the gap. CDR3 size: 14 residues.

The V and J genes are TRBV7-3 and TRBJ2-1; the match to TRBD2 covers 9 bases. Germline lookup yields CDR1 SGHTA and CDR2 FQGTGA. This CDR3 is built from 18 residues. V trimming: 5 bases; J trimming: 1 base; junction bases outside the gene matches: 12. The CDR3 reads CASSPRGAGGFSYNEQFF. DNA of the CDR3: TGTGCCAGCAGCCCCAGGGGAGCGGGAGGTTTTTCCTACAATGAGCAGTTCTTC.

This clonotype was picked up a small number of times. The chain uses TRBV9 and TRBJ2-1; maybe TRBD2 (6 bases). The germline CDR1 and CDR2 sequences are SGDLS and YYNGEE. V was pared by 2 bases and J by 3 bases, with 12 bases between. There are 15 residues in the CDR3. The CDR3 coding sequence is TGTGCCAGCAGCGTGTCGGGAGCGGTCTACAATGAGCAGTTCTTC. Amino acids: CASSVSGAVYNEQFF.

CDR3 in amino acids: CASSQASYYNEQFF. The DNA of the CDR3 is TGTGCCAGCAGCCAAGCCAGTTACTACAATGAGCAGTTCTTC. J is TRBJ2-1 and V is TRBV14; D not resolved. The V gene's germline CDR1 is SGHDN and CDR2 FVKESK. The CDR3 has 14 residues. Trimming shortened V by 1 base and J by 3 bases, and 7 bases separated the two germline ends.

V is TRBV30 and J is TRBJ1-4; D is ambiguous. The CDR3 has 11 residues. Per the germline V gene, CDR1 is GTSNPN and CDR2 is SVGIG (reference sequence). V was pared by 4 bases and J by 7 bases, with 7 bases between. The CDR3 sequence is CAWNASEKLFF. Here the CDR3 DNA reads TGTGCCTGGAACGCTAGTGAAAAACTGTTTTTT.

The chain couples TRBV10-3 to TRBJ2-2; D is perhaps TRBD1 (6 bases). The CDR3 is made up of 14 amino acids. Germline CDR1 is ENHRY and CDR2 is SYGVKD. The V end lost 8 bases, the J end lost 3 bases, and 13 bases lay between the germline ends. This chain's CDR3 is CAICKQGDTGELFF. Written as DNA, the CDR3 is TGTGCCATCTGTAAACAGGGAGACACCGGGGAGCTGTTTTTT.

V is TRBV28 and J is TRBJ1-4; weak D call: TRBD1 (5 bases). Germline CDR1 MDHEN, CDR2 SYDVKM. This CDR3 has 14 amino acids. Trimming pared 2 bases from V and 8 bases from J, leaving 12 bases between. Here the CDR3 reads CASSLGGGGEKLFF. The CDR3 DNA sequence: TGTGCCAGCAGTTTAGGGGGAGGAGGAGAAAAACTGTTTTTT. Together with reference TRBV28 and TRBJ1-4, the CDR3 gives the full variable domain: DVKVTQSSRYLVKRTGEKVFLECVQDMDHENMFWYRQDPGLGLRLIYFSYDVKMKEKGDIPEGYSVSREKKERFSLILESASTNQTSMYLCASSLGGGGEKLFFGSGTQLSVL.

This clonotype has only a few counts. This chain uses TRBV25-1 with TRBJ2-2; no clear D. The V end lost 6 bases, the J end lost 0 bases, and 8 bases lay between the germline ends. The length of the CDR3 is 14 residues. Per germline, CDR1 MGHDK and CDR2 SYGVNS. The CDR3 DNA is TGTGCCAGCAGAGGATTTTCGAACACCGGGGAGCTGTTTTTT. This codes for CASRGFSNTGELFF.

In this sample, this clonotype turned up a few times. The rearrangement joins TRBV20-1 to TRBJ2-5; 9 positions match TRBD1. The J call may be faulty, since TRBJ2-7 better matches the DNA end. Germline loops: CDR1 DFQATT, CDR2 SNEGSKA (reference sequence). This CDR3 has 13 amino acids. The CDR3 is CSALTGQGYEQYF. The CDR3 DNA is TGCAGTGCTCTTACGGGACAGGGCTACGAGCAGTACTTC.

In DNA, the CDR3 is TGTGCCAGCAGCCCAACAGGGTGGCTAAGATCTGGGGCCAACGTCCTGACTTTC. Translated, it gives CASSPTGWLRSGANVLTF. The chain joins TRBV5-8 to TRBJ2-6, with D maybe TRBD1 (6 bases). The V end lost 4 bases, the J end lost 1 base, and 18 bases lay between the germline ends. This CDR3 spans 18 amino acids. CDR1 SGHTS and CDR2 YDEGEE come from the germline V gene.

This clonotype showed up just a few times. The CDR3 reads CASTYRTATLGSPLHF. For the CDR3, the DNA is TGTGCCAGCACCTATAGGACAGCGACCCTGGGTTCACCCCTCCACTTT. The chain employs TRBV6-1 and TRBJ1-6; perhaps TRBD1 as D (6 bases). CDR1 is MNHNS, CDR2 SASEGT, per germline. The CDR3 covers 16 residues. Trimming took off 7 bases at V and 9 bases at J, with 22 bases between the two ends.

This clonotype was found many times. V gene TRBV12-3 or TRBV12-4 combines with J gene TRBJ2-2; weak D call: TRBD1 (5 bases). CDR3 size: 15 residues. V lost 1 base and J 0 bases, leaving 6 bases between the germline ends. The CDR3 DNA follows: TGTGCCAGCAGTTTAGGCAGGGCGAACACCGGGGAGCTGTTTTTT. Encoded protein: CASSLGRANTGELFF.

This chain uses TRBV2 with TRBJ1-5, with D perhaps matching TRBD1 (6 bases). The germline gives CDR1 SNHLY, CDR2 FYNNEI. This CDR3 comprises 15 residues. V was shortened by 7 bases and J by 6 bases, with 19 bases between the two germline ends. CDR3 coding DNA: TGTGCCAGCACCCAAGAGGGGGGGAGCGGTCAGCCCCAGCATTTT. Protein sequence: CASTQEGGSGQPQHF.

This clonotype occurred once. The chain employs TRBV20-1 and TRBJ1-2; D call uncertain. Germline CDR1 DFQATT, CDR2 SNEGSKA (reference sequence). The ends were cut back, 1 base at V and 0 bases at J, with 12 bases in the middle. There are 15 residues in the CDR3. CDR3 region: CSARVSGLANYGYTF. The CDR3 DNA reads TGCAGTGCTAGAGTTTCGGGGTTAGCTAACTATGGCTACACCTTC.

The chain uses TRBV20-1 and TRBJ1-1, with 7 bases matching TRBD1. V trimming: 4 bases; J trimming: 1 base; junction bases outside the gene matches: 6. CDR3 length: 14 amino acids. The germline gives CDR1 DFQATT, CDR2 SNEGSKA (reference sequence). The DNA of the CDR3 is TGCAGTGCTAAAGACAGGGCGGCGAACACTGAAGCTTTCTTT. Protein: CSAKDRAANTEAFF.

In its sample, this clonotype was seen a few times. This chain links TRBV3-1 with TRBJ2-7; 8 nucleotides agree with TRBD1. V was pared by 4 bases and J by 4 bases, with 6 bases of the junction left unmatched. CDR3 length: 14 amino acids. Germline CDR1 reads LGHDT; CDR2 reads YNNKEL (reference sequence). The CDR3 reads CASSPSGQVYEQYF. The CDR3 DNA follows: TGTGCCAGCAGCCCCTCGGGACAGGTTTACGAGCAGTACTTC.

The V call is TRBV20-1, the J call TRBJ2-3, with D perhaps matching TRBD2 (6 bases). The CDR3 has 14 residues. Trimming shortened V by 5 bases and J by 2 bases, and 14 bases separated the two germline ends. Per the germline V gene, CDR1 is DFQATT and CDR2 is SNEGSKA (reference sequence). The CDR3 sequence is CSAGDLPHTDTQYF. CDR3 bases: TGCAGTGCTGGGGACTTGCCCCACACAGATACGCAGTATTTT.

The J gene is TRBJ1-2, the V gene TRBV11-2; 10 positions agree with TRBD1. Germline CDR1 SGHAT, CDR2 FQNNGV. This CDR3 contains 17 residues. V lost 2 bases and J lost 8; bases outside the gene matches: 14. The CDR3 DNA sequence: TGTGCCAGCAGCTTAAATAACCCGGGACAGGGGTCGAAAGGCTACACCTTC. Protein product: CASSLNNPGQGSKGYTF.

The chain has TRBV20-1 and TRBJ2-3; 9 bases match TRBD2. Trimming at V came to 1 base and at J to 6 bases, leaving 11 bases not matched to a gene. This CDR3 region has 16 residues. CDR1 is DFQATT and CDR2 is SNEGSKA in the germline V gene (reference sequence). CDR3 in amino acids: CSARGISGLAPDTQYF. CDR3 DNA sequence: TGCAGTGCTAGAGGGATTTCGGGACTAGCCCCCGATACGCAGTATTTT.

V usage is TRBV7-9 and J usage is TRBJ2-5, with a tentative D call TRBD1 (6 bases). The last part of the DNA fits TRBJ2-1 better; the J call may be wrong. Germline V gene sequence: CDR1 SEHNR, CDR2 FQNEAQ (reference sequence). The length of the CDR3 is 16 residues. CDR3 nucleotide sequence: TGTGCCAGCAGCTCATTCTCTTCCAGGGGTTTCAATGAGCAGTTCTTC. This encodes CASSSFSSRGFNEQFF.

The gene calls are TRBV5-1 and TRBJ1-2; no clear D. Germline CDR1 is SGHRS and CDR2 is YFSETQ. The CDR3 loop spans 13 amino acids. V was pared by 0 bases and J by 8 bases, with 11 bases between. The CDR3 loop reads CASSLAREDGYTF. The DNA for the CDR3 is TGCGCCAGCAGCTTGGCCCGGGAGGACGGCTACACCTTC.

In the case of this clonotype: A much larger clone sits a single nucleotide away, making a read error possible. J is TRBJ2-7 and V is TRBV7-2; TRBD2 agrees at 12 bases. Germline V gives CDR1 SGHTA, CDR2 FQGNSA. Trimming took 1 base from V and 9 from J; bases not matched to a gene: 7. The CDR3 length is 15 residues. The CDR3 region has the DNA TGTGCCAGCAGCTTAGGAGCTAGCGGGAGGGAGGGGCAGTACTTC. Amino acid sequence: CASSLGASGREGQYF.

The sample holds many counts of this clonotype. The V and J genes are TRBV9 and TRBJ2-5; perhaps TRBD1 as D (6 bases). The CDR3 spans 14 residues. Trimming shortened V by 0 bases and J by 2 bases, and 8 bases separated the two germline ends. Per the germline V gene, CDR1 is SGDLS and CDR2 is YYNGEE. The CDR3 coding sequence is TGTGCCAGCAGCGTAGGGGACAATCAAGAGACCCAGTACTTC. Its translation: CASSVGDNQETQYF.

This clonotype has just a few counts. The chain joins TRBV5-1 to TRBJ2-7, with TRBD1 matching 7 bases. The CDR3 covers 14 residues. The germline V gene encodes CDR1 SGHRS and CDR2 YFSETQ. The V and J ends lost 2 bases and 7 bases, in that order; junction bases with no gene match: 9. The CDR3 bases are TGCGCCAGCAGCTTTGACAGGGCTCGTAAGGAGCAGTACTTC. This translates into CASSFDRARKEQYF.

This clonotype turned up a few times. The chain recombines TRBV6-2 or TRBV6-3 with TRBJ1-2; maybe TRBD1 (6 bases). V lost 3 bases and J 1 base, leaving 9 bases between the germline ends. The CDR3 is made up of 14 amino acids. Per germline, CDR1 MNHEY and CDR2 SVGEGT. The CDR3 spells CASSYTGYNYGYTF. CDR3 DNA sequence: TGTGCCAGCAGTTATACAGGGTATAACTATGGCTACACCTTC.

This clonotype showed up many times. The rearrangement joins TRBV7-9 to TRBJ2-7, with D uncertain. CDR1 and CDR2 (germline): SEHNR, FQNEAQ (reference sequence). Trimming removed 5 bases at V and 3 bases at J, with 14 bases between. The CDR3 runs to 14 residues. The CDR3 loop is CASSHNVGLYEQYF. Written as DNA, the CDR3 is TGTGCCAGCAGCCACAATGTTGGGCTCTACGAGCAGTACTTC. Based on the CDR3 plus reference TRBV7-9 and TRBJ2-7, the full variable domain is DTGVSQNPRHKITKRGQNVTFRCDPISEHNRLYWYRQTLGQGPEFLTYFQNEAQLEKSRLLSDRFSAERPKGSFSTLEIQRTEQGDSAMYLCASSHNVGLYEQYFGPGTRLTVT.